This T cell receptor beta chain stems from a study of cytomegalovirus exposure and HLA in healthy donors. Method: immunoSEQ multiplex PCR; TCRdb's copy keeps in-frame clones and lacks some. The sample comprises about 280,000 clones, approximately 87% of which are singletons, and about 0.99% rests with the top ten. V shed 2 bases and J shed 2 bases, with 17 bases lying between them. CDR1 SGHNT and CDR2 YYREEE come from the germline V gene (reference sequence). This CDR3 is built from 16 residues. The chain couples TRBV5-4 to TRBJ2-7, with unresolved D. Sequencing was done on a sample of PBMCs. The sequence was collected from a woman younger than 30 in good health and CMV-seronegative. CDR3 nucleotides: TGTGCCAGCAGCTTTGGTCCCCCTACGCAAGCCTACGAGCAGTACTTC. This translates into CASSFGPPTQAYEQYF.